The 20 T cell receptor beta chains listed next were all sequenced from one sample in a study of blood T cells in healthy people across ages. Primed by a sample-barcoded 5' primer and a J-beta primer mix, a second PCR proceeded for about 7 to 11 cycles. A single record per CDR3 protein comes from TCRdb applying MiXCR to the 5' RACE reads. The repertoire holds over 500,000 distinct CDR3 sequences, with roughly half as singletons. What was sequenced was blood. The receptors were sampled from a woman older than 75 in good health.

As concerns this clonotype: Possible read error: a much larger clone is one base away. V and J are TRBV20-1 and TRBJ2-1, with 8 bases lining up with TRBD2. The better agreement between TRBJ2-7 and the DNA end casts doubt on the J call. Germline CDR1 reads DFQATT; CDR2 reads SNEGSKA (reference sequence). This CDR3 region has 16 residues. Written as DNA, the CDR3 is TGCAGTGCTAGAGGGGTGGACGGGGGGGTCTACAATGAGCAGTACTTC. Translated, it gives CSARGVDGGVYNEQYF.

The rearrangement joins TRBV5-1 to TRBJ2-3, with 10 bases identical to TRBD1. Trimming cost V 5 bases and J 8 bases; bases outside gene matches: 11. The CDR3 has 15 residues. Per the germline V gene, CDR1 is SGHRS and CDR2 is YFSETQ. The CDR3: CASSLPGTGVVTQYF. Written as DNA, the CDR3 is TGCGCCAGCAGTCTCCCGGGGACAGGGGTCGTTACGCAGTATTTT.

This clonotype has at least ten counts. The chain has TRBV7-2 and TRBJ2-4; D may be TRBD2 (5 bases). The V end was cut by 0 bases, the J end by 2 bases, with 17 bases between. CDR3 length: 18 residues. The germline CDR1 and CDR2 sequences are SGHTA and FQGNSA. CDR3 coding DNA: TGTGCCAGCAGCTTAGCGGGCCAACCGGGGTTATCCAAAAACATTCAGTACTTC. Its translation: CASSLAGQPGLSKNIQYF.

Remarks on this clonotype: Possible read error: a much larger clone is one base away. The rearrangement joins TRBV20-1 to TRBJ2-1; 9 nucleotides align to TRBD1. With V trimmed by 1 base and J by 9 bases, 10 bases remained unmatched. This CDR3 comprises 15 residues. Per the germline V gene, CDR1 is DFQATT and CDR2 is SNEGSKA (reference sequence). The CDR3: CSARAGTGSASEQFF. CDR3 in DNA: TGCAGTGCTAGAGCCGGGACAGGGAGTGCCAGTGAGCAGTTCTTC.

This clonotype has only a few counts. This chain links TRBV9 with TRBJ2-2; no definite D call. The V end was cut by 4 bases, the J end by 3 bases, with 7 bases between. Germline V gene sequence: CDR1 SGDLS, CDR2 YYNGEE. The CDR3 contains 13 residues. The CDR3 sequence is CASSTQDTGELFF. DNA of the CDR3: TGTGCCAGCAGCACCCAAGACACCGGGGAGCTGTTTTTT.

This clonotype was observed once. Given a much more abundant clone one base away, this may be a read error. The chain's CDR3 is CASRPGRTSFYEQYF. In DNA, the CDR3 is TGTGCCAGCAGACCGGGACGGACGAGCTTCTACGAGCAGTACTTC. The chain combines TRBV6-2 or TRBV6-3 with TRBJ2-7; possibly TRBD1 or TRBD2 for D (5 bases each). The germline gives CDR1 MNHEY, CDR2 SVGEGT. This CDR3 has 15 residues. V shed 6 bases and J shed 3 bases, with 18 bases lying between them.

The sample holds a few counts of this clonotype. This CDR3 is CSARVGGAGGYTEAFF. CDR3 DNA sequence: TGCAGTGCTAGAGTGGGGGGGGCAGGGGGATACACTGAAGCTTTCTTT. V gene TRBV20-1 combines with J gene TRBJ1-1; TRBD1 aligns across 7 bases. Trimming at V came to 1 base and at J to 3 bases, leaving 11 bases not matched to a gene. This CDR3 comprises 16 residues. The V gene's germline CDR1 is DFQATT and CDR2 SNEGSKA (reference sequence).

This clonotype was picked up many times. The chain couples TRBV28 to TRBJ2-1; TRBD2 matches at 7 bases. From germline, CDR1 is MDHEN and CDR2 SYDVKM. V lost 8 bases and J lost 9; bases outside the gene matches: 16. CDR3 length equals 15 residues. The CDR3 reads CASRIGWAGDREQFF. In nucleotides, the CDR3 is TGTGCCAGCCGGATAGGGTGGGCGGGAGATCGTGAGCAGTTCTTC. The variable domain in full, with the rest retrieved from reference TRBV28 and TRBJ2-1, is DVKVTQSSRYLVKRTGEKVFLECVQDMDHENMFWYRQDPGLGLRLIYFSYDVKMKEKGDIPEGYSVSREKKERFSLILESASTNQTSMYLCASRIGWAGDREQFFGPGTRLTVL.

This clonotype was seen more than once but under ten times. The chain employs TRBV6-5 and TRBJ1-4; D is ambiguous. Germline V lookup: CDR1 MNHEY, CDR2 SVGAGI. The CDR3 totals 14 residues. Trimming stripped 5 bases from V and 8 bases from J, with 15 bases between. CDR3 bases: TGTGCCAGCAGTCCCCACGGGTATGGCGAAAAACTGTTTTTT. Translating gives CASSPHGYGEKLFF.

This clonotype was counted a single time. This chain's CDR3 is CASSYGYADHYGYTF. In nucleotides, the CDR3 is TGCGCCAGCAGCTACGGTTATGCGGATCACTATGGCTACACCTTC. The gene calls are TRBV4-1 and TRBJ1-2; D unresolved. Trimming stripped 5 bases from V and 3 bases from J, with 16 bases between. Germline V CDR1 and CDR2: MGHRA, YSYEKL. The CDR3 loop spans 15 amino acids.

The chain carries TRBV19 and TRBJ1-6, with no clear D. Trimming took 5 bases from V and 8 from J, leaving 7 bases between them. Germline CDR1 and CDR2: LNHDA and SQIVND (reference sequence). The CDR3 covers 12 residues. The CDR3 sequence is CASSAWDSPLHF. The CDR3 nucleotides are TGTGCCAGTAGTGCCTGGGATTCACCCCTCCACTTT.

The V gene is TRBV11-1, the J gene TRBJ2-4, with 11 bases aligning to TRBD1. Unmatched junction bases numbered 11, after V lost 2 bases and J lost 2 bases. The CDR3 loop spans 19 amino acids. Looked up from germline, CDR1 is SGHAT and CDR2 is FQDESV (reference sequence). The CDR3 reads CASSLSERGTGGSKNIQYF. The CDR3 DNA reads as TGTGCCAGCAGCTTATCGGAAAGGGGGACAGGGGGGTCCAAAAACATTCAGTACTTC.

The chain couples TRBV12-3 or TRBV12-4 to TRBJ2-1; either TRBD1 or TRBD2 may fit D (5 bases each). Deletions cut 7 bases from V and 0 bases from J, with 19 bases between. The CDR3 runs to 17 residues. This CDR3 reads CASTERGGRSSYNEQFF. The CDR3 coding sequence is TGTGCCAGCACCGAGAGGGGCGGCCGCTCCTCCTACAATGAGCAGTTCTTC.

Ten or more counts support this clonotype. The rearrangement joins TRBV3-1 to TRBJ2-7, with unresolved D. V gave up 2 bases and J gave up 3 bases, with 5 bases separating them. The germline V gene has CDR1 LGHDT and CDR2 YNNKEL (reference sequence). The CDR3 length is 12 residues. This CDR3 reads CASSQLNYEQYF. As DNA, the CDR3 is TGTGCCAGCAGCCAATTAAACTACGAGCAGTACTTC.

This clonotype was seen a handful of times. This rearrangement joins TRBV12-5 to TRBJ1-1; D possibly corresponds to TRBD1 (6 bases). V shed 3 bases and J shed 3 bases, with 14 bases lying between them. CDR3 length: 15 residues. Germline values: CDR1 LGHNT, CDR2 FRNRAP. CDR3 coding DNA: TGTGCTAGTGGTTTCTGGGGGCTTGGAGACACTGAAGCTTTCTTT. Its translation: CASGFWGLGDTEAFF.

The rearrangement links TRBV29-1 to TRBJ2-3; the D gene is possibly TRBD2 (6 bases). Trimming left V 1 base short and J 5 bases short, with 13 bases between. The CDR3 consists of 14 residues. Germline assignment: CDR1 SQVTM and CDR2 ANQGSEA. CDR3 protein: CSVEGGGFGDTQYF. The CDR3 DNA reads TGCAGCGTTGAAGGTGGAGGGTTTGGAGATACGCAGTATTTT.

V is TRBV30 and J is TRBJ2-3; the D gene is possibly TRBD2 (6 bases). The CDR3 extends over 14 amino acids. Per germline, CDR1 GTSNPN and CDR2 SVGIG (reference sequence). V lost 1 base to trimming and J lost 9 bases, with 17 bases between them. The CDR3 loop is CAWSAGQPGDTQYF. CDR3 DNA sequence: TGTGCCTGGAGTGCCGGCCAACCGGGAGACACGCAGTATTTT. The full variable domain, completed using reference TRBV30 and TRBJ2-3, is SQTIHQWPATLVQPVGSPLSLECTVEGTSNPNLYWYRQAAGRGLQLLFYSVGIGQISSEVPQNLSASRPQDRQFILSSKKLLLSDSGFYLCAWSAGQPGDTQYFGPGTRLTVL.

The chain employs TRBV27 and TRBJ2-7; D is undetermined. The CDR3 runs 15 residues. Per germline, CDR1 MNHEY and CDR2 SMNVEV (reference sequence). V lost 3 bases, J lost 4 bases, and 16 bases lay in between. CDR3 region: CASSFQSYASYEQYF. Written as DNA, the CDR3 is TGTGCCAGCAGTTTTCAGTCATATGCCAGTTACGAGCAGTACTTC.

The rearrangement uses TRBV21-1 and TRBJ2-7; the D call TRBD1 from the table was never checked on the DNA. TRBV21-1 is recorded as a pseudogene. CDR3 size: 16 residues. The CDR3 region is CASSKMTAGGSYEQYF. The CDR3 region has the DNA TGTGCCAGCAGCAAAATGACAGCGGGAGGCTCCTACGAGCAGTACTTC.

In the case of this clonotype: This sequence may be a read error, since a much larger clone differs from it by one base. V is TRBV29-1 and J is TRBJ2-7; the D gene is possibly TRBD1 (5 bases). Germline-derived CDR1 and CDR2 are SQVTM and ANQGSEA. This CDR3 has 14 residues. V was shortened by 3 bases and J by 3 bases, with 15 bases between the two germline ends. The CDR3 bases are TGCAGCGTTGAGGCTGGGGCGACCTACTACGAGCAGTACTTC. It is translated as CSVEAGATYYEQYF.